This TCR beta chain was identified in a study of T cells in Graves' hyperthyroidism and ophthalmopathy (dated by TCRdb to the late 2010s). General notes on the study: Peripheral blood was sampled at the time of initial diagnosis, prior to any treatment. To identify distinguishing TCR V-J signatures, a discovery cohort of 100 or so patients was used, comprising some 43 with Graves' ophthalmopathy and around 60 with stable Graves' hyperthyroidism. Prospective prediction of ophthalmopathy was tested in an independent validation cohort of 18 to 20 hyperthyroidism patients and 17 patients who later progressed to ophthalmopathy. The roughly 91 discovery patients were randomly divided into training and test sets at a 7:3 ratio. Thyroid tissue and blood T-cell repertoires from six Graves' hyperthyroidism patients were also compared in the study. Following sampling, methimazole starting at 30 mg daily was given to hyperthyroidism patients, and high-dose intravenous methylprednisolone was given to ophthalmopathy patients. According to the paper, TCR Vbeta CDR3 sequencing was carried out on 120 to 150 peripheral blood samples, which came from approximately 43 ophthalmopathy, 70 to 80 hyperthyroidism and roughly 17 progressor patients.

The TCR beta CDR3 regions were amplified from the RNA transcripts. A first-round RT-PCR of the TCR CDR3 used the HTBI primer set with the Qiagen OneStep RT-PCR kit. Libraries were constructed in a second round of multiplex PCR, after which size selection and purification were performed. Paired-end sequencing of the libraries was performed with 100 bp reads on an Illumina HiSeq2000. Concerning the study's data processing: SOAPnuke was used to process the raw data, throwing out any read that contained adapters or uncalled bases, had a mean Phred below 15, or lacked an exact constant-primer or identifier match. High-quality paired reads were merged using COPE v1.2.5, and each unique nucleotide sequence was defined as a clonotype. MiTCR v1.1 was used to align the clonotypes against IMGT TRBV, TRBD and TRBJ reference segments. Only V-J combinations with frequency above 0.0001, covering approximately 99% of repertoires, were analysed. A TCS score was defined as the ratio of F50 (clonal expansion) to E x V (chaos), with BLOSUM62-based TCRdist applied between CDR3 peptides within each V-J. Welch's t-statistics and random forest reduced around 550 V-J features to 13, which were used in a naive Bayes classifier (R e1071). TCRdb ran its own pipeline on the public reads, namely fastp trimming at Q25 and MiXCR clone calling, and kept in-frame beta chains. Each entry merges the rows of one CDR3 protein and shows their most common DNA and genes. The V and J calls follow TCRdb's processing rather than the paper's. In all, the sample holds approximately 600,000 distinct CDR3 sequences, and 15% to 20% of those were seen once. The leading ten clones occupy about 3.8% of the sample.

From the germline V gene (reference sequence), CDR1 is LNHDA and CDR2 is SQIVND. There are 14 amino acids in the CDR3, from cysteine to phenylalanine inclusive. Only the CDR3 region is kept as DNA, spanning 42 bases read in frame from base 1. At the junction V is shortened by 2 bases and J by 5 bases, with 13 bases in between. General conclusions and limits of the study: Sample size was not statistically predetermined, and investigators were not blinded to group allocation. Blood samples also contained most of the expanded thyroid clonotypes (frequency above 0.001), which suggests that blood repertoires may reflect thyroid immune responses. During validation, the model predicted progression to ophthalmopathy a median of approximately 6 months ahead of onset, with roughly 65% sensitivity and about 75% specificity. Ophthalmopathy was separated from stable hyperthyroidism by a 13 V-J signature model, with around 90% sensitivity and 81% to 82% specificity obtained in cross-validation and 80%/75% obtained in testing.

Comment on this clonotype: The antigen it recognizes is unknown. Base qualities are not at hand, and no much larger clone is one base apart.

A patient counted as having stable Graves' hyperthyroidism if no progression to ophthalmopathy occurred over 18 months of follow-up. Hyperthyroidism patients were newly diagnosed, with disease duration under 2 months, and aged 18 to 65 years. Exclusion was applied to patients with uncontrolled infections, other autoimmune diseases, pregnancy or lactation. Diagnoses relied on clinical symptoms, serum thyroxine and TRAb, thyroid ultrasound and orbital computed tomography. Ficoll-Paque density gradient centrifugation was used to isolate PBMCs from under 11 ml of fresh peripheral blood. Trizol reagent was used to extract total RNA, and RNA quality was then checked on an Agilent 2100 Bioanalyzer.

The sequence was collected from a woman aged 30 to 39 with Graves' hyperthyroidism. The sequencing sample was made of blood. The chain was built from TRBV19 and TRBJ2-7; no D segment can be confidently identified. The DNA sequence reads TGTGCCAGTAGTATATCAGTGGCAACGGACGAGCAGTACTTC. This translates into CASSISVATDEQYF.